The next 7 T cell receptor beta chains were all read from a single sample in a study of T cell changes during pregnancy in multiple sclerosis. Only in-frame clones appear in the TCRdb table, and some are missing; sequencing was by immunoSEQ multiplex PCR. Among tens of thousands of clones listed, about nine tenths were seen once. Sequenced here: CD8+ T cells from peripheral blood mononuclear cells, sampled in the second trimester of pregnancy. The receptors shown here come from a female donor with multiple sclerosis, enrolled in a pregnancy study.

The chain carries TRBV25-1 and TRBJ2-2; the D gene is possibly TRBD1 (6 bases). The V and J ends lost 6 bases and 1 base respectively, with 12 bases between them. The CDR3 has 15 amino acids. Germline CDR1 and CDR2: MGHDK and SYGVNS. The CDR3 loop reads CASRPTGLNTGELFF. Written as DNA, the CDR3 is TGTGCCAGCAGACCAACAGGGCTGAACACCGGGGAGCTGTTTTTT.

The genes are TRBV5-1 and TRBJ1-2; D call uncertain. Germline-derived CDR1 and CDR2 are SGHRS and YFSETQ. V shed 2 bases and J shed 4 bases, with 12 bases lying between them. CDR3 length: 14 amino acids. CDR3 region: CASSFGQAAYGYTF. Here the CDR3 DNA reads TGCGCCAGCAGCTTTGGGCAGGCTGCCTATGGCTACACCTTC.

This clone came up a few times. This chain connects TRBV7-8 to TRBJ1-2; a possible D gene is TRBD1 (6 bases). Germline loops: CDR1 SGHVS, CDR2 FQNEAQ. The V end was cut by 7 bases, the J end by 4 bases, with 16 bases between. This CDR3 spans 14 amino acids. CDR3 loop: CASNEQGFSYGYTF. The CDR3 nucleotides are TGTGCCAGCAACGAACAGGGATTCAGCTATGGCTACACCTTC. The full variable domain, completed using reference TRBV7-8 and TRBJ1-2, is GAGVSQSPRYKVAKRGQDVALRCDPISGHVSLFWYQQALGQGPEFLTYFQNEAQLDKSGLPSDRFFAERPEGSVSTLKIQRTQQEDSAVYLCASNEQGFSYGYTFGSGTRLTVV.

This clone was seen once. This chain uses TRBV25-1 with TRBJ2-7, with 10 bases fitting TRBD2. Germline CDR1 reads MGHDK; CDR2 reads SYGVNS. The CDR3 length is 14 residues. J gave up 5 bases and V 7 bases, and 8 bases lay outside the gene matches. CDR3 nucleotides: TGTGCCAGCAAGCGGCTAGCGGGAGACGACGAGCAGTACTTC. Amino acids: CASKRLAGDDEQYF.

J is TRBJ2-3 and V is TRBV5-1; 8 bases match TRBD2. The CDR3 extends over 14 amino acids. Per the germline V gene, CDR1 is SGHRS and CDR2 is YFSETQ. Trimming cost V 5 bases and J 0 bases; bases outside gene matches: 2. The CDR3 nucleotides read TGCGCCAGCAGACTAGCGGCTAGCACAGATACGCAGTATTTT. This encodes CASRLAASTDTQYF.

This clone occurred once. V and J are TRBV5-5 and TRBJ2-2; 8 bases align to TRBD1. V shed 2 bases, J shed 4 bases, and the junction held 10 bases outside the gene matches. CDR1 is SGHKS and CDR2 is YYEKEE in the germline V gene (reference sequence). This CDR3 spans 17 amino acids. The CDR3 reads CASSFATGTGSTGELFF. The CDR3 coding sequence is TGTGCCAGCAGCTTCGCCACCGGGACAGGTTCCACCGGGGAGCTGTTTTTT.

The V call is TRBV30, the J call TRBJ2-1; 11 bases map to TRBD2. Trimming at V came to 1 base and at J to 10 bases, leaving 15 bases not matched to a gene. Germline V gene lookup returns CDR1 GTSNPN and CDR2 SVGIG (reference sequence). The CDR3 runs to 17 residues. The CDR3 DNA reads as TGTGCCTGGAGTGAGGGTAGCGGGGGGGTGTTGAGCGGGGAGCAGTTCTTC. Translated, it gives CAWSEGSGGVLSGEQFF.